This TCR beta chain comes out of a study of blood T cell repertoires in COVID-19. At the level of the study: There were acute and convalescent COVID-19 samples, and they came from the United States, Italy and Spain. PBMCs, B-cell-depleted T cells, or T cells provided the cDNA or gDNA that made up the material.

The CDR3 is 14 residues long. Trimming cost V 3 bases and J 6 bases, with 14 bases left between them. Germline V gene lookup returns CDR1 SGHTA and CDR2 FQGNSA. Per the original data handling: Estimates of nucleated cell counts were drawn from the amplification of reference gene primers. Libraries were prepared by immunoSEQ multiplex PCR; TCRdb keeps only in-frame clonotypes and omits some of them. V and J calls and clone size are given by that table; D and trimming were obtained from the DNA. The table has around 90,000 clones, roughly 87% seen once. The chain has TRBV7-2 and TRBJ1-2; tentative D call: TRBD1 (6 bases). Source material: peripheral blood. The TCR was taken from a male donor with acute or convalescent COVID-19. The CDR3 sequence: CASSFRGRDHGYTF. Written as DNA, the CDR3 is TGTGCCAGCAGCTTCAGGGGCAGGGACCATGGCTACACCTTC.